The T cell receptor (beta chain) described here comes from a study of blood T cells in healthy people across ages (dated by TCRdb to about 2015). Broadly, across the study: In model experiments, template switching captured roughly one uniquely barcoded TCR beta cDNA molecule for every two T cells. The study measured age-related changes in TCR beta repertoire diversity using deep sequencing normalized with unique cDNA molecular identifiers. Donors were grouped into four age groups: young (average approximately 16 years), middle-aged (39), aged (roughly 62) and long-lived (approximately 82). To avoid experimental bias, donors of different ages were randomly spread across the sequencing lanes. The study analyzed two additional independent replicas of 1 million unique cDNA reads from the same blood draw for two donors, one aged 18 to 29 and one aged 80 or older. Beyond this particular receptor, the publication reports: Compared with the aged group, the long-lived group had more naive CD4+ T cells, fewer expanded clones and increased TCR diversity, a pattern suggesting age selection. The percentage of naive T cells measured by flow cytometry correlated strongly with observed TCR beta diversity. The CMV infection status of donors was not known, potentially confounding age-related changes in expanded clonotypes. Conclusive comparison of naive and antigen-experienced compartments was prevented by the profiling of bulk unsorted PBMCs. Observed TCR beta diversity per million T cells fell roughly linearly with age, and a significant reduction was already apparent by age roughly 40. Estimates of total diversity from one million sequenced T cells were regarded as lower bounds and underestimates.

The method was 5' RACE. This sample was sequenced with an Illumina HiSeq 2500. A second PCR of roughly 7 to 12 cycles was run with a J-beta primer mix and a sample-barcoded 5' primer. A unique molecular identifier was introduced onto each TCR beta cDNA molecule by a template-switch 5' adaptor carrying 12 random nucleotides. Each sample yielded at least 3 million CDR3-containing paired-end reads. The Mint cDNA synthesis kit, primed by a TRBC-specific oligonucleotide, was used to synthesize first-strand cDNA from all RNA. After uracil-DNA glycosylase treatment, a first 18-cycle PCR used universal primers M1SS and BC2_uni_R on all cDNA. The authors processed their data as follows. Normalization of each sample was performed by random selection of 1 million high-quality reads, each carrying a distinct molecular identifier. Reads sharing molecular identifiers were discarded rather than binned into consensus sequences. MiTCR, with a Q25 quality threshold and the strictest error-elimination algorithm, was used for CDR3 identification, clonotype clustering and error correction. Lower-bound total TCR beta diversity was estimated with a nonparametric unseen species model using Euler transformation. TCRdb reprocessed the public reads (quality trimming at Q25 with fastp, clone calling with MiXCR) and kept in-frame beta chains. Here each entry gathers all rows of one CDR3 protein and keeps the most common genes and DNA. The V and J calls here are based on TCRdb, not the publication. The sample data list 650,000 to 800,000 distinct CDR3 sequences, and about 42% of these were observed just once. The top ten hold about 21% of the sample.

Comment on this clonotype: Its antigen has not been determined. No qualities accompany the bases; no much larger clone lies one base away.

Systemically healthy Caucasian individuals from Russia, 35 to 40 in total and aged roughly 6 to 95 years, were included as donors. Around 9.7 milliliters of peripheral blood were collected from each donor into EDTA-treated Vacutainer tubes. PBMCs were isolated by Ficoll-Paque density-gradient centrifugation, with at least 6.5 million obtained per sample. Trizol reagent was used to extract total RNA from the PBMCs, yielding at least 6 micrograms per sample. For every donor, an aliquot of PBMCs went through flow cytometry to measure the percentages of naive CD45RAhigh/CD27high T cells. The germline V gene specifies LGHNA as CDR1 and YSLEER as CDR2. Trimming takes 0 bases from V and 10 bases from J, and the germline ends sit 16 bases apart. From the cysteine through the phenylalanine, the CDR3 covers 15 amino acids. Only the CDR3 DNA stays, 45 bases, in frame from base 1.

The TCR comes from a man aged 60 to 75 in good health. The rearrangement combines TRBV4-3 with TRBJ2-1; the D gene assignment is perhaps TRBD1 or TRBD2, with each matching 6 bases. Sequenced input: blood. The DNA reads as follows: TGCGCCAGCAGCCAAGATCGGGGGCTCCAGCACGAGCAGTTCTTC. Translation gives CASSQDRGLQHEQFF.